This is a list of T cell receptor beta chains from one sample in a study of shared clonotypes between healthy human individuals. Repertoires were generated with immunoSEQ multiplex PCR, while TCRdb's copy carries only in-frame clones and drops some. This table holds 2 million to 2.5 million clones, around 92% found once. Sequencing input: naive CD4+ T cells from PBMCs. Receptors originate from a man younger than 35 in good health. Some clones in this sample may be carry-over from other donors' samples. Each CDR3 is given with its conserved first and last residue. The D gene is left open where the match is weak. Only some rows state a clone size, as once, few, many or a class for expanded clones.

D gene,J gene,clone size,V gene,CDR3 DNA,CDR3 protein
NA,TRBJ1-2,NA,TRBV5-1,TGCGCCAGCAGCTTTACAGGAGACTCAGCTAACTATGGCTACACCTTC,CASSFTGDSANYGYTF
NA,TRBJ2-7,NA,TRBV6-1,TGTGCCAGCAGTGAAGCTCCCGGGCCGGTTGGTACAGGGAAATACGAGCAGTACTTC,CASSEAPGPVGTGKYEQYF
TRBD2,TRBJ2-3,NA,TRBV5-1,TGCGCCAGCAGTCCCCGGACTAGCGCGACAGATACGCAGTATTTT,CASSPRTSATDTQYF
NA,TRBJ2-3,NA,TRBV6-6,TGTGCCAGCAGTTACTCGGAGCGGGCAGATACGCAGTATTTT,CASSYSERADTQYF
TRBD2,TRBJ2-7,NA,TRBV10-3,TGTGCCATCAGTGGGGTTGGTAGCGGGGAGTTGCTTCCCTACGAGCAGTACTTC,CAISGVGSGELLPYEQYF
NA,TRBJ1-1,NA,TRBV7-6,TGTGCCAGCAGCCAAACCCGGGACACTGAAGCTTTCTTT,CASSQTRDTEAFF
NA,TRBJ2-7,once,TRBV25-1,TGTGCCAGCAGTGAATCTTCAACCTACGAGCAGTACTTC,CASSESSTYEQYF
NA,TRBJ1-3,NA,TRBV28,TGTGCCAGCAGTCTGACAGTTGGAAACACCATATATTTT,CASSLTVGNTIYF
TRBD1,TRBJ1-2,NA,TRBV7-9,TGTGCCAGCAGCCACGGACAGGCGACCTTCTATGGCTACACCTTC,CASSHGQATFYGYTF
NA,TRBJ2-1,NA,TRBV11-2,TGTGCCAGCAGCTTAGGTCGGGGTAACTCCTACAATGAGCAGTTCTTC,CASSLGRGNSYNEQFF
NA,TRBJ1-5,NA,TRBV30,TGTGCCTGGAGTGTATACAGAAGGGACAAAAATCAGCCCCAGCATTTT,CAWSVYRRDKNQPQHF
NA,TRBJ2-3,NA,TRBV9,TGTGCCAGTGGACCGGGGTACGGCACAGATACGCAGTATTTT,CASGPGYGTDTQYF
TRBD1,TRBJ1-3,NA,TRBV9,TGTGCCAGCAGCGTAGCTCTAAGGGGGCAGGGAAACACCATATATTTT,CASSVALRGQGNTIYF
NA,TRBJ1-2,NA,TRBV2,TGTGCCAGCAGCGAAGGAAACAGGGCCCCCCGGAGCTACACCTTC,CASSEGNRAPRSYTF
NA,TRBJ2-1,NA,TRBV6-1,TGTGCCAGCAGTGGTCGGCTGCATGAGCAGTTCTTC,CASSGRLHEQFF
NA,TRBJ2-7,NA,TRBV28,TGTGCCAGCAGTTCTCGCTACGAGCAGTACTTC,CASSSRYEQYF
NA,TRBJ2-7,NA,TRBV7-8,TGTGCCAGCAGCTTAGCATTGGAGCGCTTACTATCCGGGGAGCAGTACTTC,CASSLALERLLSGEQYF
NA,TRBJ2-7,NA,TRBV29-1,TGCAGCGTTGAACACTCAGGGGGGTTCGAGCAGTACTTC,CSVEHSGGFEQYF
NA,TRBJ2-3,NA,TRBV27,TGTGCCAGAGGGACTCGGGACCAGGAGGGATCGGCAGATACGCAGTATTTT,CARGTRDQEGSADTQYF
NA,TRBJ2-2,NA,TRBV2,TGTGCCAGCAGCCTCGACAGTTTCCGGGAGCTGTTTTTT,CASSLDSFRELFF
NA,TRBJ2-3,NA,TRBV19,TGTGCCAGTAGACCTCCAGACCCAATACTAGGGCGCACAGATACGCAGTATTTT,CASRPPDPILGRTDTQYF
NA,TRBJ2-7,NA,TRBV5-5,TGTGCCAGCAGCTTGTTGCGCGAGCAGTACTTC,CASSLLREQYF
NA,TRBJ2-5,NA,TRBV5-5,TGTGCCAGCAGCTTGACTCCCGGGGCCGAGGGAGAGACCCAGTACTTC,CASSLTPGAEGETQYF
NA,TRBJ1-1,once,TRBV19,TGTGCCAGTAGTGGGTACGCCAGGGGTCGCACTGAAGCTTTCTTT,CASSGYARGRTEAFF
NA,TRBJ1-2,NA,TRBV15,TGTGCCACCCAAACTGACAGGCGCCTCAGCGGCTACACCTTC,CATQTDRRLSGYTF
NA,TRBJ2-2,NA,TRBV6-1,TGTGCCAGCACGGTTGGGAACACCGGGGAGCTGTTTTTT,CASTVGNTGELFF
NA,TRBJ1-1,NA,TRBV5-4,TGTGCCAGCAGCTTACCCCCCCCTGGTCCGGAGGCTTTCTTT,CASSLPPPGPEAFF
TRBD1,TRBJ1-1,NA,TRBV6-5,TGTGCCAGCAGTTACCTAGGGACAGGGCATGAAGCTTTCTTT,CASSYLGTGHEAFF
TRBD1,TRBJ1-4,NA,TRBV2,TGTGCCAGCAGGCGACAGGGGGGCTACCCCGCAACTAATGAAAAACTGTTTTTT,CASRRQGGYPATNEKLFF
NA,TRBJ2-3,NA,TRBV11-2,TGTGCCAGCAGCTTGGGCGGGCTCTACACAGATACGCAGTATTTT,CASSLGGLYTDTQYF
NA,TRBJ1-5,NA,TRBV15,TGTGCCACCAGCAGGGGTCGACAGCCCCAGCATTTT,CATSRGRQPQHF
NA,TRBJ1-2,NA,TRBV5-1,TGCGCCAGCAGCCACCGGGACGCGGGCCCCCTGGGGGGCTACACCTTC,CASSHRDAGPLGGYTF
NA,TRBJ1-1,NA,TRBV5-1,TGCGCCAGTACACAGGGCATAGGGCTGGAAGCTTTCTTT,CASTQGIGLEAFF
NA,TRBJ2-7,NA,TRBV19,TGTGCCAGTAGTATTGTGTTGGGGCCCTCCTACGAGCAGTACTTC,CASSIVLGPSYEQYF
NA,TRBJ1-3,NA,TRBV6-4,TGTGCCAGCAGTGACGGACGAAACACCATATATTTT,CASSDGRNTIYF
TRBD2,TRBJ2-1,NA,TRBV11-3,TGTGCCAGCAGCTTAGGTGGCGGGAGTAGTTTTGAGCAGTTCTTC,CASSLGGGSSFEQFF
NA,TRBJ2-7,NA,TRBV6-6,TGTGCCAGCAGTTCCGGGGTCAGAACGCGGGAGCAGTACTTC,CASSSGVRTREQYF
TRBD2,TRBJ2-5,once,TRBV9,TGTGCCAGCAGCCCCGGACTAGCGGGAGGGCCAGGGGAGACCCAGTACTTC,CASSPGLAGGPGETQYF
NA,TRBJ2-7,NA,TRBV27,TGTGCCAGCAGTTTTCGCGGGACATCATACGAGCAGTACTTC,CASSFRGTSYEQYF
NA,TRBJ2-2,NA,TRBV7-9,TGTGCCAGCGGAGCCAGAGACCTGACAGTTACCGGGGAGCTGTTTTTT,CASGARDLTVTGELFF
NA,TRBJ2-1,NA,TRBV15,TGTGCCACCAGCAATACAGGGTTTGGGTCCTACAATGAGCAGTTCTTC,CATSNTGFGSYNEQFF
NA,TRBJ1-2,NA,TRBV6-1,TGTGCCAGCAGTGAACTGGCGGGGCCTAACTATGGCTACACCTTC,CASSELAGPNYGYTF
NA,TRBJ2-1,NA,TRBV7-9,TGTGCCAGCAGCTTAAACTCGGGGTACAATGAGCAGTTCTTC,CASSLNSGYNEQFF
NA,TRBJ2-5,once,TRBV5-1,TGCGCCAGCAGCATATGGACGGAGACCCAGTACTTC,CASSIWTETQYF
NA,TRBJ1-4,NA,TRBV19,TGTGCCAGTAGTATACTAGCGACAACAACTAATGAAAAACTGTTTTTT,CASSILATTTNEKLFF
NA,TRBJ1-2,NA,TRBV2,TGTGCCAGCAGTAATCAGGAGGTATATGGCTACACCTTC,CASSNQEVYGYTF
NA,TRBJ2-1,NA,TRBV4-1,TGCGCCAGCAGCTCCCGGCGGGCGTACTCCTACAATGAGCAGTTCTTC,CASSSRRAYSYNEQFF
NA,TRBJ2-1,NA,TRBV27,TGTGCCAGCAGTTTATTTGGGGACAATGAGCAGTTCTTC,CASSLFGDNEQFF
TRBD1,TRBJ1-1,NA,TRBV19,TGTGCCAGTAGTAGACAGGGGGGGTTGGACACTGAAGCTTTCTTT,CASSRQGGLDTEAFF
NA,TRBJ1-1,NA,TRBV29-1,TGCAGCGTTGAAGAGCGGACTGAAGCTTTCTTT,CSVEERTEAFF
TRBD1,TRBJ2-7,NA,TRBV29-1,TGCAGCGTCGAGGACGGGGACAGGGTCTACGAGCAGTACTTC,CSVEDGDRVYEQYF
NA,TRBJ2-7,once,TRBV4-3,TGCGCCAGCAGCCAAGGACCCGGCTACGAGCAGTACTTC,CASSQGPGYEQYF
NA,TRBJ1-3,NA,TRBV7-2,TGTGCCAGCAGCCCCCTTTATGGTTACACCATATATTTT,CASSPLYGYTIYF
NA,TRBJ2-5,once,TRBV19,TGTGCCAGTAGTACCTGGACTGGCCAAGAGACCCAGTACTTC,CASSTWTGQETQYF
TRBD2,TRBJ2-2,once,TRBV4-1,TGCGCCAGCAGCCACGGACTAGCGGGAGGAAGGCTCACCGGGGAGCTGTTTTTT,CASSHGLAGGRLTGELFF